Each of the 8 T cell receptor beta chains below was sequenced from the same sample in a study of T cell responses to AZD1222 COVID-19 vaccine. Clones were read by immunoSEQ multiplex PCR, and TCRdb kept only the in-frame ones, dropping some. The table records 85,000 to 120,000 clones, roughly 83% of them present only once. The sample was peripheral blood, taken on day 0 of AZD1222 vaccination. The receptor source for this set is an adult in good health.

The rearrangement links TRBV24-1 to TRBJ2-3; D gene ambiguous. Germline V CDR1 and CDR2: KGHDR, SFDVKD. Trimming took off 5 bases at V and 2 bases at J, with 13 bases between the two ends. The length of the CDR3 is 15 residues. The CDR3 region is CATSAESSHTDTQYF. In nucleotides, the CDR3 is TGTGCCACCAGTGCCGAGAGCAGCCACACAGATACGCAGTATTTT.

The chain uses TRBV6-5 and TRBJ1-2, with TRBD1 identical over 9 bases. The CDR3 is 13 residues long. Germline V lookup: CDR1 MNHEY, CDR2 SVGAGI. V lost 6 bases to trimming and J lost 6 bases; unmatched junction nucleotides: 5. The CDR3 reads CASRTGGKDGYTF. CDR3 bases: TGTGCCAGCAGGACAGGGGGTAAGGATGGCTACACCTTC.

The rearrangement links TRBV7-9 to TRBJ1-4; D may be TRBD1 (5 bases). Trimming took 5 bases from V and 3 from J, leaving 13 bases between them. Germline V lookup: CDR1 SEHNR, CDR2 FQNEAQ (reference sequence). This CDR3 spans 15 amino acids. The DNA for the CDR3 is TGTGCCAGCAGCCGGTCCAGGGACGCTAATGAAAAACTGTTTTTT. The encoded protein is CASSRSRDANEKLFF.

V gene TRBV5-1 combines with J gene TRBJ1-1; no reliable D call. CDR3 size: 14 residues. CDR1 and CDR2 from the germline V gene are SGHRS and YFSETQ. V gave up 4 bases and J gave up 1 base, with 11 bases separating them. This CDR3 is CASSQQSTNTEAFF. The CDR3 nucleotides read TGCGCCAGCAGCCAGCAGTCCACGAACACTGAAGCTTTCTTT.

This rearrangement joins TRBV28 to TRBJ1-6, with D uncertain. Deletions cut 6 bases from V and 7 bases from J, with 13 bases between. The CDR3 has 14 residues. Per germline, CDR1 MDHEN and CDR2 SYDVKM. CDR3 sequence (DNA): TGTGCCAGCAGCGTCAACCCCGGGAATTCACCCCTCCACTTT. It specifies CASSVNPGNSPLHF.

The V and J genes are TRBV11-3 and TRBJ1-1; TRBD1 is a possible D gene (5 bases). CDR3 length: 15 residues. V lost 1 base, J lost 3 bases, and 12 bases lay in between. CDR1 is SGHNT, CDR2 YENEEA, per germline. CDR3 in DNA: TGTGCCAGCAGCTTAGGGGCCTCGGGGGACACTGAAGCTTTCTTT. Its translation is CASSLGASGDTEAFF.

The chain is built from TRBV5-5 and TRBJ2-7; 9 nucleotides agree with TRBD2. Germline trimming cut 0 bases from V and 6 bases from J; bases unmatched to any gene: 7. This CDR3 has 15 residues. The V gene's germline CDR1 is SGHKS and CDR2 YYEKEE (reference sequence). CDR3 DNA: TGTGCCAGCAGCTTGGGGGGGACTAGCTTGCCCGAGCAGTACTTC. The encoded protein is CASSLGGTSLPEQYF.

This chain connects TRBV7-9 to TRBJ1-1, with D possibly matching TRBD1 (6 bases). The CDR3 has 12 amino acids. V was trimmed by 3 bases and J by 8 bases, leaving 10 bases between them. Germline loops: CDR1 SEHNR, CDR2 FQNEAQ (reference sequence). DNA of the CDR3: TGTGCCAGCAGCTTCCAGGACAGAGAAGCTTTCTTT. Translating gives CASSFQDREAFF.